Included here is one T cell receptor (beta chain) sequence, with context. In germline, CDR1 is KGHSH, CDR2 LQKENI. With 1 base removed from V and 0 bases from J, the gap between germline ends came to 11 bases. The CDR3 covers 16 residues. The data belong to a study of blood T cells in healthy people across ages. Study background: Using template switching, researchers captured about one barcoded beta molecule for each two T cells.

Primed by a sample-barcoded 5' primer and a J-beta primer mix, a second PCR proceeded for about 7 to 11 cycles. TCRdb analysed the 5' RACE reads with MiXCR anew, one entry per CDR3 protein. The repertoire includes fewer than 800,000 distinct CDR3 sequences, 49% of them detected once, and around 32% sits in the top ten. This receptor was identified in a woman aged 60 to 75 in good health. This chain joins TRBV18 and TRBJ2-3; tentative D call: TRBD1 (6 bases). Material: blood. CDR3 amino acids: CASSPLWTASTDTQYF. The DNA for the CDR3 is TGTGCCAGCTCACCACTATGGACAGCCAGCACAGATACGCAGTATTTT.